The 27 T cell receptor beta chains below come from one sample, sequenced in a study of T cells in Graves' hyperthyroidism and ophthalmopathy (dated by TCRdb to between 2017 and 2020). The library was built by means of multiplex PCR. The sequencer listed for this sample is Illumina HiSeq 2000. The TCR beta CDR3 regions were amplified from RNA transcripts. The first round of RT-PCR for the TCR CDR3 was performed with the HTBI primer set and the Qiagen OneStep RT-PCR kit. Through fastp at Q25 and MiXCR, TCRdb rebuilt clones from the public reads, retaining in-frame beta chains. Rows are unified per CDR3 protein, each entry keeping the most common DNA and genes. The sample yields about 610,000 distinct CDR3 sequences; around 15% were counted once. The top ten clones comprise approximately 4.3% of the sample. The sequenced sample consisted of blood. The receptors originated from a woman aged 40-49 years with Graves' ophthalmopathy.

This clonotype was observed at least ten times. The genes are TRBV27 and TRBJ2-7; 11 nucleotides match TRBD2. With V trimmed by 2 bases and J by 4 bases, 10 bases remained unmatched. Germline V gene lookup returns CDR1 MNHEY and CDR2 SMNVEV (reference sequence). The CDR3 extends over 17 amino acids. CDR3 in DNA: TGTGCCAGCAGTTTAAAACTAGCGGGAGTCGAGGGGTACGAGCAGTACTTC. Its translation: CASSLKLAGVEGYEQYF.

A few counts support this clonotype. V usage is TRBV28 and J usage is TRBJ2-7; D is perhaps TRBD1 or TRBD2 (5 bases each). CDR1 is MDHEN, CDR2 SYDVKM, per germline. The length of the CDR3 is 15 residues. V lost 1 base to trimming and J lost 7 bases, with 17 bases between them. CDR3 sequence reads: CASSLSGIRSGEQYF. The CDR3 DNA is TGTGCCAGCAGTTTATCCGGGATCAGATCAGGGGAGCAGTACTTC.

This clonotype showed up just a few times. This chain links TRBV19 with TRBJ1-6; D unresolved. The CDR3 consists of 15 residues. The V and J ends lost 7 bases and 5 bases respectively, with 15 bases between them. Germline V gives CDR1 LNHDA, CDR2 SQIVND (reference sequence). The CDR3 bases are TGTGCCAGTAACCCTACAATACGTCATAATTCACCCCTCCACTTT. Translating it yields CASNPTIRHNSPLHF.

This clonotype was picked up many times. This chain connects TRBV19 to TRBJ1-2; D ambiguous. Germline V lookup: CDR1 LNHDA, CDR2 SQIVND (reference sequence). V was clipped by 3 bases and J by 2 bases, with 13 bases between them. The CDR3 length is 15 residues. The CDR3 here is CASSIFPGRNYGYTF. CDR3 DNA sequence: TGTGCCAGTAGTATTTTCCCTGGACGCAACTATGGCTACACCTTC.

The rearrangement uses TRBV6-2 or TRBV6-3 and TRBJ2-1; D call uncertain. Deletions cut 0 bases from V and 6 bases from J, with 6 bases between. CDR3 length: 13 residues. Germline V gene data show CDR1 as MNHEY and CDR2 as SVGEGT. The CDR3 region is CASSYSTFNEQFF. The CDR3 DNA is TGTGCCAGCAGTTACTCGACCTTCAATGAGCAGTTCTTC.

This clonotype was observed many times. The V and J genes are TRBV10-3 and TRBJ1-1, with TRBD1 matching 10 bases. The CDR3 has 14 amino acids. Germline CDR1 ENHRY, CDR2 SYGVKD. J gave up 2 bases and V 7 bases, and 4 bases lay outside the gene matches. The CDR3 DNA is TGTGCCATCAAGGACAGGGGGGCTAACACTGAAGCTTTCTTT. Translated: CAIKDRGANTEAFF.

There are many counts of this clonotype. The chain carries TRBV5-1 and TRBJ1-1; 7 bases are shared with TRBD1. The CDR3 is 14 amino acids. In germline, CDR1 is SGHRS, CDR2 YFSETQ. The V segment lost 3 bases and the J segment 5 bases; nucleotides outside the gene matches: 7. The CDR3 protein is CASSSGTARTEAFF. In nucleotides, the CDR3 is TGCGCCAGCAGCTCCGGGACAGCGAGGACTGAAGCTTTCTTT.

This clonotype was counted a single time. The conserved phenylalanine or tryptophan is not found at the CDR3 terminus, so this likely reflects a read error. The V gene is TRBV2, the J gene TRBJ1-5; 8 nucleotides match TRBD1. This CDR3 is 14 amino acids long. Germline V lookup: CDR1 SNHLY, CDR2 FYNNEI. The CDR3 DNA is TGTGTCAGCAGGGGGCAAGGACCAAATCAGCCCCAGCATCTT. This sequence encodes CVSRGQGPNQPQHL.

This clonotype was seen at least ten times. DNA of the CDR3: TGTGCCAGCAGTTACAACAGGAACACCGGGGAGCTGTTTTTT. This encodes CASSYNRNTGELFF. The V and J genes are TRBV6-5 and TRBJ2-2; D is uncertain. Germline CDR1 is MNHEY and CDR2 is SVGAGI. This CDR3 has 14 residues. Trimming removed 2 bases from V and 1 base from J, with 5 bases in between.

This clonotype has a count of ten or more. The chain recombines TRBV11-2 with TRBJ1-1, with TRBD1 as a possible D gene (5 bases). The germline gives CDR1 SGHAT, CDR2 FQNNGV. The V and J ends lost 6 bases and 0 bases respectively, with 8 bases between them. The CDR3 has 13 amino acids. This chain's CDR3 is CASRATVNTEAFF. CDR3 coding DNA: TGTGCCAGCAGGGCGACAGTGAACACTGAAGCTTTCTTT.

This clonotype was detected a few times. This chain connects TRBV27 to TRBJ1-6; TRBD1 might be the D (6 bases). The V end lost 3 bases, the J end lost 7 bases, and 19 bases lay between the germline ends. The germline V gene has CDR1 MNHEY and CDR2 SMNVEV (reference sequence). CDR3 length: 17 residues. The CDR3 here is CASSFRGAPDTNSPLHF. DNA of the CDR3: TGTGCCAGCAGTTTTCGGGGGGCACCAGACACGAATTCACCCCTCCACTTT.

This clonotype showed up many times. The rearrangement joins TRBV5-1 to TRBJ2-7; 9 positions agree with TRBD1. Germline V gives CDR1 SGHRS, CDR2 YFSETQ. V was pared by 5 bases and J by 3 bases, with 9 bases of the junction left unmatched. CDR3 length: 15 residues. CDR3 region: CASSPTTGQGYEQYF. The CDR3 DNA reads TGCGCCAGCAGTCCTACCACGGGACAGGGCTACGAGCAGTACTTC. Using reference TRBV5-1 and TRBJ2-7 for the parts outside the CDR3, the full variable domain is KAGVTQTPRYLIKTRGQQVTLSCSPISGHRSVSWYQQTPGQGLQFLFEYFSETQRNKGNFPGRFSGRQFSNSRSEMNVSTLELGDSALYLCASSPTTGQGYEQYFGPGTRLTVT.

The table lists this clonotype with many counts. J is TRBJ1-2 and V is TRBV28; D is perhaps TRBD1 (6 bases). Germline lookup yields CDR1 MDHEN and CDR2 SYDVKM. CDR3 length: 14 residues. Deletions cut 3 bases from V and 0 bases from J, with 8 bases between. CDR3 in amino acids: CASSLTGPNYGYTF. CDR3 DNA: TGTGCCAGCAGTTTGACAGGACCTAACTATGGCTACACCTTC.

This clonotype was counted many times. J is TRBJ2-7 and V is TRBV6-5, with 7 bases aligning to TRBD2. Germline CDR1 and CDR2: MNHEY and SVGAGI. The CDR3 totals 14 residues. V dropped 4 bases and J dropped 6; count of bases not matched to a gene: 9. CDR3 protein: CASSSAGGRGEQYF. The CDR3 coding sequence is TGTGCCAGCAGTTCGGCCGGGGGGAGGGGCGAGCAGTACTTC.

This clonotype occurred many times. The rearrangement joins TRBV6-2 or TRBV6-3 to TRBJ2-1, with 13 bases lining up with TRBD2. V lost 4 bases, J lost 6 bases, and 6 bases stayed unmatched. In germline, CDR1 is MNHEY, CDR2 SVGEGT. CDR3 length: 16 residues. CDR3 in DNA: TGTGCCAGCAGTTTGGGGACTAGCGGGAAGGCCAATGAGCAGTTCTTC. Translation: CASSLGTSGKANEQFF.

CDR3 residues: CASSLARADLFGELFF. The DNA for the CDR3 is TGTGCCAGCAGCTTAGCGCGCGCAGATTTATTCGGGGAGCTGTTTTTT. The rearrangement links TRBV11-1 to TRBJ2-2; no definite D call. Looked up from germline, CDR1 is SGHAT and CDR2 is FQDESV (reference sequence). This CDR3 region has 16 residues. Trimming left V 0 bases short and J 7 bases short, with 15 bases between.

This clonotype occurred many times. The rearrangement joins TRBV5-1 to TRBJ2-7; D assignment may be TRBD1 or TRBD2 (5 bases each). CDR3 length equals 14 residues. Germline V gives CDR1 SGHRS, CDR2 YFSETQ. Trimming pared 0 bases from V and 6 bases from J, leaving 13 bases between. The DNA of the CDR3 is TGCGCCAGCAGCTTGGCCAGTACGGGGACCGAGCAGTACTTC. It translates to CASSLASTGTEQYF. Full variable domain (remainder filled in from reference TRBV5-1 and TRBJ2-7): KAGVTQTPRYLIKTRGQQVTLSCSPISGHRSVSWYQQTPGQGLQFLFEYFSETQRNKGNFPGRFSGRQFSNSRSEMNVSTLELGDSALYLCASSLASTGTEQYFGPGTRLTVT.

This clonotype was counted many times. The chain links TRBV19 to TRBJ2-5; D is undetermined. V lost 6 bases and J lost 4, with 15 bases in between. The CDR3 has 14 amino acids. CDR1 is LNHDA and CDR2 is SQIVND in the germline V gene (reference sequence). CDR3 loop: CASRGLNLGETQYF. CDR3 nucleotides: TGTGCCAGTAGGGGCCTCAACCTCGGAGAGACCCAGTACTTC.

This clonotype was seen many times. The chain employs TRBV28 and TRBJ2-4; weak D call: TRBD2 (5 bases). Germline CDR1 is MDHEN and CDR2 is SYDVKM. The CDR3 consists of 12 residues. The ends were cut back, 8 bases at V and 6 bases at J, with 11 bases in the middle. CDR3 sequence: CASSLGVNIQYF. The CDR3 region has the DNA TGTGCCAGCTCGCTCGGGGTAAACATTCAGTACTTC.

In DNA, the CDR3 is TGTGCCTCCCCGGGAACAGGGGCTAACTATGGCTACACCTTC. It encodes CASPGTGANYGYTF. The chain joins TRBV30 to TRBJ1-2; 7 bases match TRBD1. The germline V gene has CDR1 GTSNPN and CDR2 SVGIG (reference sequence). The CDR3 totals 14 residues. J gave up 0 bases and V 7 bases, and 8 bases lay outside the gene matches.

The chain has TRBV5-1 and TRBJ1-1; D is undetermined. The germline gives CDR1 SGHRS, CDR2 YFSETQ. V was clipped by 2 bases and J by 12 bases, with 11 bases between them. The CDR3 runs 11 residues. The CDR3 spells CASSFGSQSFF. CDR3 DNA: TGCGCCAGCAGCTTCGGGAGCCAATCTTTCTTT.

In this sample, this clonotype turned up many times. This rearrangement joins TRBV28 to TRBJ2-7; no clear D gene. CDR3 length equals 16 residues. In germline, CDR1 is MDHEN, CDR2 SYDVKM. Trimming removed 5 bases at V and 3 bases at J, with 20 bases between. CDR3 amino acids: CASSPGTQMINYEQYF. DNA of the CDR3: TGTGCCAGCAGTCCAGGCACCCAAATGATCAACTACGAGCAGTACTTC.

The sample holds many counts of this clonotype. The chain joins TRBV7-8 to TRBJ1-2; no clear D. This CDR3 is built from 14 residues. Germline V gene lookup returns CDR1 SGHVS and CDR2 FQNEAQ. The germline V and J ends were trimmed by 4 bases and 3 bases, with 12 bases remaining between them. In DNA form, the CDR3 reads TGTGCCAGCAGCTACTCTTCAGCGGACTATGGCTACACCTTC. Amino acids: CASSYSSADYGYTF.

This clonotype was picked up many times. The CDR3 DNA sequence: TGTGCCAGCGCGGACAGGGCCCACTATGGCTACACCTTC. Amino acid sequence: CASADRAHYGYTF. This chain connects TRBV6-1 to TRBJ1-2; 8 nucleotides agree with TRBD1. V was clipped by 8 bases and J by 3 bases; unmatched bases: 5. The CDR3 has 13 amino acids. Germline V gene data show CDR1 as MNHNS and CDR2 as SASEGT.

This clonotype was counted at least ten times. The chain couples TRBV12-3 or TRBV12-4 to TRBJ2-5; D gene ambiguous. Trimming shortened V by 2 bases and J by 1 base, and 8 bases separated the two germline ends. The CDR3 sequence is 14 residues long. This CDR3 is CASSLLQTQETQYF. In nucleotides, the CDR3 is TGTGCCAGCAGTTTATTGCAGACCCAAGAGACCCAGTACTTC.

The DNA for the CDR3 is TGTGCCAGCAGTGCAGACGGAACGAACACTGAAGCTTTCTTT. Protein: CASSADGTNTEAFF. The chain employs TRBV6-1 and TRBJ1-1; no reliable D call. Per the germline V gene, CDR1 is MNHNS and CDR2 is SASEGT. V was trimmed by 4 bases and J by 1 base, leaving 10 bases between them. The CDR3 is 14 residues long.

The chain links TRBV20-1 to TRBJ1-1, with 7 bases aligning to TRBD1. Germline V CDR1 and CDR2: DFQATT, SNEGSKA (reference sequence). The CDR3 totals 14 residues. With 0 bases clipped from V and 4 bases from J, the junction kept 5 bases outside the gene matches. CDR3 protein: CSARDRQGGTEAFF. CDR3 bases: TGCAGTGCTAGAGATAGGCAGGGGGGCACTGAAGCTTTCTTT.